This record covers a single TCR beta chain. This sample stems from a study of early T cells in non-severe SARS-CoV-2 infection. Study-wide background: Sequencing targeted bulk RNA from unsorted whole blood, leaving chains unpaired.

MiXCR was run by TCRdb on the 5' RACE reads, yielding one entry per CDR3 protein. This sample has roughly 56,000 distinct CDR3 sequences, with roughly 13% found just once. There are 16 residues in the CDR3. The V segment lost 1 base and the J segment 5 bases; nucleotides outside the gene matches: 8. Germline V gene lookup returns CDR1 MRHNA and CDR2 SNTAGT. This chain uses TRBV6-4 with TRBJ2-3; 8 bases line up with TRBD2. The sequence was collected from an adult who was a healthcare worker with PCR-confirmed SARS-CoV-2 infection or an uninfected control (not recorded which). Sequenced: whole blood. As DNA, the CDR3 is TGTGCCAGCAGTGACTGGGCTAGCGGGTCGGGAGATACGCAGTATTTT. Amino acids: CASSDWASGSGDTQYF.